This TCR beta chain stems from a study of cytomegalovirus exposure and HLA in healthy donors. In regard to this clone: The antigen remains unidentified.

A multiplex PCR was run with 60 Vbeta primers and 13 Jbeta primers. Profiling relied on immunoSEQ multiplex PCR, and the TCRdb table lists in-frame clones only, not all of them. This sample has fewer than 110,000 clones, with about 81% found just once. Study outcomes and limitations: Some highly shared sequence variants likely arose as a pipeline artifact. The productive fraction for most TCR beta V segments was about 87% or about 30% in an earlier analysis. Immune exposure was documented only through CMV serostatus.

The sequencing sample was made of PBMCs. This receptor was taken from a man aged 25-45 years in good health and CMV-seropositive.

The chain's CDR3 is CASSYSRGSDTQYF. CDR3 nucleotides: TGTGCCAGCAGTTACTCTCGAGGATCAGATACGCAGTATTTT. J is TRBJ2-3 and V is TRBV6-5; no clear D gene. This CDR3 has 14 amino acids. The V end was cut by 0 bases, the J end by 4 bases, with 8 bases between. The germline V gene has CDR1 MNHEY and CDR2 SVGAGI.